This is a list of T cell receptor beta chains from one sample in a study of blood T cell repertoires in COVID-19. Profiled with immunoSEQ multiplex PCR; TCRdb holds only in-frame clones, not every one. Of about 32,000 clones listed, less than 95% were seen once; the top ten hold 0.9% to 1.1%. Sequencing was performed on peripheral blood. These TCRs come from a man aged 65 to 85 with active or convalescent COVID-19. Both conserved end residues are part of each CDR3. Each record gives: V gene, J gene, D gene, clone size, CDR3 DNA, CDR3 protein. A D gene is named only where the DNA matches it firmly. The listing skips clone size in some rows; elsewhere it reads once, few, many or a size class.

v_gene: TRBV9
j_gene: TRBJ2-7
d_gene: TRBD2
abundance: .
CDR3nt: TGTGCCAGCAGCGTAGCCCCCACTAGCGGATACGAGCAGTACTTC
CDR3aa: CASSVAPTSGYEQYF

v_gene: TRBV23-1
j_gene: TRBJ1-4
d_gene: TRBD1
abundance: .
CDR3nt: TGCGCCAGCAGTAACAGGGGAGCGTCTAATGAAAAACTGTTTTTT
CDR3aa: CASSNRGASNEKLFF

v_gene: TRBV6-5
j_gene: TRBJ1-1
d_gene: TRBD1
abundance: .
CDR3nt: TGTGCCAGCAGTTACGCAGGGGGCTGGAACACTGAAGCTTTCTTT
CDR3aa: CASSYAGGWNTEAFF

v_gene: TRBV5-4
j_gene: TRBJ1-2
d_gene: TRBD1
abundance: once
CDR3nt: TGTGCCAGCAGCCCAGGGGGCAGGAACACTAACTATGGCTACACCTTC
CDR3aa: CASSPGGRNTNYGYTF

v_gene: TRBV5-6
j_gene: TRBJ1-5
d_gene: .
abundance: .
CDR3nt: TGTGCCAGCAGCGGGCCCAGGCTGGTAGGGGGAAATCAGCCCCAGCATTTT
CDR3aa: CASSGPRLVGGNQPQHF

v_gene: TRBV6-5
j_gene: TRBJ2-7
d_gene: .
abundance: once
CDR3nt: TGTGCCAGCAGTTTCAAACCTCAGGGGGGCTCCTACGAGCAGTACTTC
CDR3aa: CASSFKPQGGSYEQYF

v_gene: TRBV6-2/TRBV6-3
j_gene: TRBJ2-6
d_gene: .
abundance: .
CDR3nt: TGTGCCAGCAGTTACGGCGGGGTTCGGGCCAACGTCCTGACTTTC
CDR3aa: CASSYGGVRANVLTF

v_gene: TRBV19
j_gene: TRBJ1-2
d_gene: TRBD1
abundance: .
CDR3nt: TGTGCCAGTAGGCCCGGACAGGGGTCTTTCGATTATGGCTACACCTTC
CDR3aa: CASRPGQGSFDYGYTF

v_gene: TRBV2
j_gene: TRBJ2-1
d_gene: .
abundance: .
CDR3nt: TGTGCCACCAACTTTGGAGGGGGCAGGCACAATGAGCAGTTCTTC
CDR3aa: CATNFGGGRHNEQFF

v_gene: TRBV19
j_gene: TRBJ1-5
d_gene: .
abundance: .
CDR3nt: TGTGCCAGTAGTCCAGGTATCAATCAGCCCCAGCATTTT
CDR3aa: CASSPGINQPQHF

v_gene: TRBV2
j_gene: TRBJ1-1
d_gene: TRBD1
abundance: .
CDR3nt: TGTGCCAGCAGGCCAGGGGGCGGCACTGAAGCTTTCTTT
CDR3aa: CASRPGGGTEAFF

v_gene: TRBV30
j_gene: TRBJ1-1
d_gene: .
abundance: once
CDR3nt: TGTGCCTGGAGTGTAGGCAGGGGCCTTGAAGCTTTCTTT
CDR3aa: CAWSVGRGLEAFF

v_gene: TRBV19
j_gene: TRBJ1-5
d_gene: .
abundance: .
CDR3nt: TGTGCCAGTAGTATTACAGGGCCCAGTCAGCCCCAGCATTTT
CDR3aa: CASSITGPSQPQHF

v_gene: TRBV30
j_gene: TRBJ1-5
d_gene: .
abundance: .
CDR3nt: TGTGCCTGGAGTGTATCTAGGGCAGGGAGCAATCAGCCCCAGCATTTT
CDR3aa: CAWSVSRAGSNQPQHF

v_gene: TRBV6-6
j_gene: TRBJ2-5
d_gene: TRBD1
abundance: .
CDR3nt: TGTGCCAGCAGTCACTGGACAGGGAGTGGCGAGACCCAGTACTTC
CDR3aa: CASSHWTGSGETQYF

v_gene: TRBV2
j_gene: TRBJ1-1
d_gene: .
abundance: .
CDR3nt: TGTGCCAGCAGTGAGCGGGGACCGATCACTGAAGCTTTCTTT
CDR3aa: CASSERGPITEAFF

v_gene: TRBV29-1
j_gene: TRBJ1-4
d_gene: .
abundance: .
CDR3nt: TGCAGCGTTGTAAGGAGGGGTTCCGCGGTTGATGAAAAACTGTTTTTT
CDR3aa: CSVVRRGSAVDEKLFF

v_gene: TRBV28
j_gene: TRBJ1-3
d_gene: TRBD1
abundance: .
CDR3nt: TGTGCCAGCCGGACAGGGGGCGCGGGGTCTGGAAACACCATATATTTT
CDR3aa: CASRTGGAGSGNTIYF

v_gene: TRBV20-1
j_gene: TRBJ1-2
d_gene: .
abundance: .
CDR3nt: TGCAGTGCTACTGACAGGTTCCATGGCTACACCTTC
CDR3aa: CSATDRFHGYTF

v_gene: TRBV6-2/TRBV6-3
j_gene: TRBJ1-1
d_gene: .
abundance: .
CDR3nt: TGTGCCAGCAGTTCGGGGGGATTGAACACTGAAGCTTTCTTT
CDR3aa: CASSSGGLNTEAFF

v_gene: TRBV30
j_gene: TRBJ1-6
d_gene: TRBD1
abundance: .
CDR3nt: TGTGCCTGGAGTGGACCGGGACAGGGGCCTGCGCCCCTCCACTTT
CDR3aa: CAWSGPGQGPAPLHF

v_gene: TRBV28
j_gene: TRBJ2-7
d_gene: TRBD1
abundance: .
CDR3nt: TGTGCCAGCAGCCCGGCCGGGACAGGGAGTTACGAGCAGTACTTC
CDR3aa: CASSPAGTGSYEQYF

v_gene: TRBV19
j_gene: TRBJ1-1
d_gene: .
abundance: .
CDR3nt: TGTGCCAGTATAGTTGGTGTAGGAGGGAATGAAGCTTTCTTT
CDR3aa: CASIVGVGGNEAFF

v_gene: TRBV7-9
j_gene: TRBJ2-3
d_gene: .
abundance: .
CDR3nt: TGTGCCAGCAGCTTAGGATTACGGGAAGGAGATACGCAGTATTTT
CDR3aa: CASSLGLREGDTQYF

v_gene: TRBV28
j_gene: TRBJ1-5
d_gene: .
abundance: .
CDR3nt: TGTGCCAGCAGTTTCTATAGAGTTTATAGCAATCAGCCCCAGCATTTT
CDR3aa: CASSFYRVYSNQPQHF

v_gene: TRBV5-4
j_gene: TRBJ1-6
d_gene: .
abundance: .
CDR3nt: TGTGCCACCTCAACTCCTACGGGGGGGCACCATAATTCACCCCTCCACTTT
CDR3aa: CATSTPTGGHHNSPLHF

v_gene: TRBV14
j_gene: TRBJ1-3
d_gene: .
abundance: once
CDR3nt: TGTGCCAGCAGTCACCCCGGGGTCGGTGGAAACACCATATATTTT
CDR3aa: CASSHPGVGGNTIYF

v_gene: TRBV6-1
j_gene: TRBJ1-1
d_gene: TRBD1
abundance: .
CDR3nt: TGTGCCAGCAGTGAGGGGACAGGGGCTGAAGCTTTCTTT
CDR3aa: CASSEGTGAEAFF

v_gene: TRBV18
j_gene: TRBJ2-1
d_gene: .
abundance: .
CDR3nt: TGTGCCAGCTCACCTTCGACAGCGAGCTCCTACAATGAGCAGTTCTTC
CDR3aa: CASSPSTASSYNEQFF

v_gene: TRBV6-4
j_gene: TRBJ1-1
d_gene: .
abundance: once
CDR3nt: TGTGCCAGCAGTGAGGAGGTTAACACTGAAGCTTTCTTT
CDR3aa: CASSEEVNTEAFF

v_gene: TRBV29-1
j_gene: TRBJ1-5
d_gene: .
abundance: .
CDR3nt: TGCAGCGGGGGACCGCCGGAGCATTTT
CDR3aa: CSGGPPEHF

v_gene: TRBV28
j_gene: TRBJ1-2
d_gene: TRBD1
abundance: .
CDR3nt: TGTGCCAGCAGGGCCTCGGGACAGCACTATGGCTACACCTTC
CDR3aa: CASRASGQHYGYTF

v_gene: TRBV6-1
j_gene: TRBJ1-4
d_gene: .
abundance: .
CDR3nt: TGTGCCAGCAGTGACAGGGGCATTTATGAAAAACTGTTTTTT
CDR3aa: CASSDRGIYEKLFF

v_gene: TRBV9
j_gene: TRBJ2-7
d_gene: TRBD2
abundance: .
CDR3nt: TGTGCCAGCAGCACCGGACTAGCGGTGAGCTCCTACGAGCAGTACTTC
CDR3aa: CASSTGLAVSSYEQYF

v_gene: TRBV10-3
j_gene: TRBJ2-3
d_gene: TRBD1
abundance: .
CDR3nt: TGTGCCATCACCCCCGGACAGGGAATAGCTACGCAGTATTTT
CDR3aa: CAITPGQGIATQYF

v_gene: TRBV5-5
j_gene: TRBJ1-2
d_gene: .
abundance: .
CDR3nt: TGTGCCAGCAGCTTGGCCACCTCCGCGGGGGCGGACTATGGCTACACCTTC
CDR3aa: CASSLATSAGADYGYTF

v_gene: TRBV9
j_gene: TRBJ2-3
d_gene: TRBD2
abundance: .
CDR3nt: TGTGCCAGCAGCGTAGGGACGGGGGGGCAGGCAGATACGCAGTATTTT
CDR3aa: CASSVGTGGQADTQYF

v_gene: TRBV7-9
j_gene: TRBJ1-1
d_gene: TRBD1
abundance: .
CDR3nt: TGTGCCAGCAGCTCCGGGACAGGGGGCCACACTGAAGCTTTCTTT
CDR3aa: CASSSGTGGHTEAFF

v_gene: TRBV6-2/TRBV6-3
j_gene: TRBJ1-3
d_gene: TRBD1
abundance: .
CDR3nt: TGTGCCAGCAGTTTTGACAGGGTCTCTGGAAACACCATATATTTT
CDR3aa: CASSFDRVSGNTIYF

v_gene: TRBV7-2
j_gene: TRBJ1-1
d_gene: .
abundance: once
CDR3nt: TGTGCCAGCAGTCCCGAGATGAACACTGAAGCTTTCTTT
CDR3aa: CASSPEMNTEAFF

v_gene: TRBV10-1
j_gene: TRBJ2-3
d_gene: TRBD2
abundance: .
CDR3nt: TGCGCCAGCAGTGGTAGCGGGAGTGTAGATACGCAGTATTTT
CDR3aa: CASSGSGSVDTQYF

v_gene: TRBV5-5
j_gene: TRBJ1-1
d_gene: TRBD1
abundance: .
CDR3nt: TGTGCCAGCAGCTTTCAGACAGGGTGGGTCAACACTGAAGCTTTCTTT
CDR3aa: CASSFQTGWVNTEAFF

v_gene: TRBV28
j_gene: TRBJ2-7
d_gene: TRBD1
abundance: .
CDR3nt: TGTGCCAGCGGAAAGGGGGCCATGAGGGTTCTCGAGCAGTACTTC
CDR3aa: CASGKGAMRVLEQYF

v_gene: TRBV20-1
j_gene: TRBJ1-1
d_gene: .
abundance: .
CDR3nt: TGCAGTGCTAGAGACAGGACTGAAGCTTTCTTT
CDR3aa: CSARDRTEAFF

v_gene: TRBV7-9
j_gene: TRBJ2-7
d_gene: TRBD2
abundance: .
CDR3nt: TGTGCCAGCAGCTTAGGTGCGGGAGCGCCCTACGAGCAGTACTTC
CDR3aa: CASSLGAGAPYEQYF

v_gene: TRBV5-6
j_gene: TRBJ2-3
d_gene: .
abundance: .
CDR3nt: TGTGCCAGCAGTCAAGAGCCGGATACGCAGTATTTT
CDR3aa: CASSQEPDTQYF

v_gene: TRBV7-2
j_gene: TRBJ1-3
d_gene: TRBD1
abundance: .
CDR3nt: TGTGCCAGCAGCTTAACAGGGGGCTCTGGAAACACCATATATTTT
CDR3aa: CASSLTGGSGNTIYF